This TCR beta chain emerged from a study of early T cells in non-severe SARS-CoV-2 infection. The CDR3 is made up of 15 amino acids. V lost 2 bases to trimming and J lost 2 bases; unmatched junction nucleotides: 3. Germline lookup yields CDR1 MNHEY and CDR2 SVGAGI. Attachment of unique molecular identifiers was made to individual cDNA molecules. TCRdb used MiXCR to reprocess the 5' RACE reads, holding one entry per CDR3 protein. The table lists roughly 88,000 distinct CDR3 sequences, about 15% of them singletons. The sequence was obtained from an adult who was a healthcare worker with PCR-confirmed SARS-CoV-2 infection or an uninfected control (not recorded which). Sequenced input: whole blood. The rearrangement uses TRBV6-5 and TRBJ2-1; 7 bases agree with TRBD2. CDR3: CASSYPRGAYNEQFF. DNA for the CDR3: TGTGCCAGCAGTTACCCCCGGGGGGCCTACAATGAGCAGTTCTTC.